This is a list of T cell receptor beta chains from one sample in a study of Graves' ophthalmopathy and Graves' hyperthyroidism. TCRdb reprocessed the multiplex PCR reads via MiXCR and lists one record per CDR3 protein. The sample lists a few hundred thousand distinct CDR3 sequences; about 40% were seen once. Input material: peripheral blood or thyroid tissue (not recorded which). The receptors shown here come from an adult man with Graves' hyperthyroidism. Each CDR3 is given with its conserved first and last residue. Fields, in order: V gene, D gene, clone size, J gene, CDR3 protein, CDR3 DNA. A D gene is named only where the DNA matches it firmly. Clone size is shown for a subset of rows, as once, few, many or a class of expanded clone.

V gene: TRBV20-1
D gene: NA
clone size: many
J gene: TRBJ2-7
CDR3 protein: CSASFRPATYEQYF
CDR3 DNA: TGCAGTGCTAGTTTTCGGCCAGCTACCTACGAGCAGTACTTC

V gene: TRBV29-1
D gene: NA
clone size: NA
J gene: TRBJ2-1
CDR3 protein: CSVEDGLYNEQFF
CDR3 DNA: TGCAGCGTTGAAGATGGACTATACAATGAGCAGTTCTTC

V gene: TRBV29-1
D gene: NA
clone size: NA
J gene: TRBJ2-3
CDR3 protein: CSVGGGSTDTRYF
CDR3 DNA: NA

V gene: TRBV6-4
D gene: NA
clone size: many
J gene: TRBJ1-6
CDR3 protein: CASSVGRENSPLHF
CDR3 DNA: TGTGCCAGCAGTGTGGGCAGAGAAAATTCACCCCTCCACTTT

V gene: TRBV30
D gene: NA
clone size: NA
J gene: TRBJ1-2
CDR3 protein: CAWSQSRGSGYTF
CDR3 DNA: TGTGCCTGGAGCCAATCCAGGGGTTCTGGCTACACCTTC

V gene: TRBV7-8
D gene: NA
clone size: NA
J gene: TRBJ2-5
CDR3 protein: CASSLGPGFAVTQYF
CDR3 DNA: TGTGCCAGCAGCTTAGGTCCAGGGTTTGCAGTGACCCAGTACTTC

V gene: TRBV7-9
D gene: TRBD2
clone size: few
J gene: TRBJ2-5
CDR3 protein: CASSLRSGSTQYF
CDR3 DNA: TGTGCCAGCAGCTTGCGTAGCGGGAGTACCCAGTACTTC

V gene: TRBV12-3/TRBV12-4
D gene: NA
clone size: many
J gene: TRBJ1-1
CDR3 protein: CASSLGPGTLNTEAFF
CDR3 DNA: TGTGCCAGCAGTTTAGGTCCGGGAACGCTCAACACTGAAGCTTTCTTT

V gene: TRBV7-9
D gene: TRBD1
clone size: NA
J gene: TRBJ2-5
CDR3 protein: CASNPSGQVFQETQYF
CDR3 DNA: TGTGCCAGCAACCCATCCGGACAGGTGTTCCAAGAGACCCAGTACTTC

V gene: TRBV30
D gene: NA
clone size: NA
J gene: TRBJ1-3
CDR3 protein: CAWSATGLSGNTIYF
CDR3 DNA: TGTGCCTGGAGTGCCACCGGTCTGTCTGGAAACACCATATATTTT

V gene: TRBV25-1
D gene: NA
clone size: NA
J gene: TRBJ2-7
CDR3 protein: CASRAGMAEQYF
CDR3 DNA: TGTGCCAGCAGAGCGGGTATGGCCGAGCAGTACTTC

V gene: TRBV10-3
D gene: TRBD2
clone size: once
J gene: TRBJ2-1
CDR3 protein: CAISELAGGNEQFF
CDR3 DNA: TGTGCCATCAGTGAGCTAGCGGGAGGTAATGAGCAGTTCTTC

V gene: TRBV19
D gene: TRBD2
clone size: many
J gene: TRBJ2-2
CDR3 protein: CASSILGLAEDTGELFF
CDR3 DNA: TGTGCCAGTAGTATACTTGGTCTAGCGGAGGACACCGGGGAGCTGTTTTTT

V gene: TRBV7-8
D gene: NA
clone size: many
J gene: TRBJ2-3
CDR3 protein: CASSLARSDTQYF
CDR3 DNA: TGTGCCAGCAGCTTAGCGCGTTCAGATACGCAGTATTTT

V gene: TRBV28
D gene: NA
clone size: many
J gene: TRBJ2-7
CDR3 protein: CASTDGYEQYF
CDR3 DNA: TGTGCCAGCACGGACGGGTACGAGCAGTACTTC

V gene: TRBV19
D gene: NA
clone size: NA
J gene: TRBJ2-2
CDR3 protein: CASSIAISATGELFF
CDR3 DNA: TGTGCCAGTAGTATAGCTATATCGGCCACCGGGGAGCTGTTTTTT

V gene: TRBV29-1
D gene: NA
clone size: NA
J gene: TRBJ1-2
CDR3 protein: CSSFSRTLGYGYTF
CDR3 DNA: TGCAGCAGTTTCTCCAGGACATTGGGCTATGGCTACACCTTC

V gene: TRBV24-1
D gene: NA
clone size: NA
J gene: TRBJ2-5
CDR3 protein: CATSGGPGRETQYF
CDR3 DNA: TGTGCCACCAGTGGTGGACCGGGGCGTGAGACCCAGTACTTC

V gene: TRBV24-1
D gene: NA
clone size: many
J gene: TRBJ1-2
CDR3 protein: CATSDVGRIYGYTF
CDR3 DNA: TGTGCCACCAGTGATGTGGGAAGAATCTATGGCTACACCTTC

V gene: TRBV5-8
D gene: NA
clone size: many
J gene: TRBJ2-7
CDR3 protein: CASSLAGRDEQYF
CDR3 DNA: TGTGCCAGCAGCTTGGCTGGTCGCGACGAGCAGTACTTC

V gene: TRBV7-9
D gene: NA
clone size: NA
J gene: TRBJ2-1
CDR3 protein: CASSLADNEQFF
CDR3 DNA: TGCGCCAGCAGCTTGGCCGATAATGAGCAGTTCTTC

V gene: TRBV2
D gene: NA
clone size: NA
J gene: TRBJ1-4
CDR3 protein: CASSEGFFAELFF
CDR3 DNA: TGTGCCAGCAGTGAAGGGTTTTTCGCGGAACTGTTTTTT

V gene: TRBV10-2
D gene: NA
clone size: many
J gene: TRBJ2-7
CDR3 protein: CASSESNLGGSYEQYF
CDR3 DNA: TGCGCCAGCAGTGAGTCGAACCTAGGGGGTTCCTACGAGCAGTACTTC

V gene: TRBV15
D gene: TRBD2
clone size: few
J gene: TRBJ2-2
CDR3 protein: CATSRGIGPSGNTGELFF
CDR3 DNA: TGTGCCACCAGCAGAGGGATAGGGCCTAGCGGGAACACCGGGGAGCTGTTTTTT

V gene: TRBV30
D gene: NA
clone size: few
J gene: TRBJ1-2
CDR3 protein: CAWSKGRQNYGYTF
CDR3 DNA: TGTGCCTGGAGCAAAGGCAGACAGAACTATGGCTACACCTTC

V gene: TRBV2
D gene: NA
clone size: many
J gene: TRBJ1-6
CDR3 protein: CASGRDMGSPLHF
CDR3 DNA: TGTGCCAGCGGGCGGGATATGGGTTCACCCCTCCACTTT

V gene: TRBV11-2
D gene: NA
clone size: NA
J gene: TRBJ1-2
CDR3 protein: CASSLVFSGFTF
CDR3 DNA: TGTGCCAGCAGCTTAGTTTTTTCTGGCTTCACCTTC

V gene: TRBV13
D gene: NA
clone size: many
J gene: TRBJ1-2
CDR3 protein: CASSNGRPAPYGYTF
CDR3 DNA: TGTGCCAGCAGCAACGGCCGGCCGGCCCCCTATGGCTACACCTTC

V gene: TRBV7-8
D gene: NA
clone size: NA
J gene: TRBJ1-1
CDR3 protein: CASSLARVSSEAFF
CDR3 DNA: TGTGCCAGCAGCTTAGCTAGGGTGAGCTCTGAAGCTTTCTTT

V gene: TRBV6-1
D gene: TRBD2
clone size: few
J gene: TRBJ2-5
CDR3 protein: CASSREAGETQYF
CDR3 DNA: TGTGCCAGCTCCCGGGAGGCTGGAGAGACCCAGTACTTC

V gene: TRBV10-3
D gene: NA
clone size: NA
J gene: TRBJ1-1
CDR3 protein: CAISESAGEAFF
CDR3 DNA: TGTGCCATCAGTGAGTCGGCAGGGGAAGCTTTCTTT

V gene: TRBV29-1
D gene: NA
clone size: NA
J gene: TRBJ2-7
CDR3 protein: CNVEGYEQYF
CDR3 DNA: TGCAACGTTGAGGGGTACGAGCAGTACTTC

V gene: TRBV19
D gene: NA
clone size: NA
J gene: TRBJ2-2
CDR3 protein: CASSIGGAVPGELFF
CDR3 DNA: TGTGCCAGTAGTATAGGGGGAGCGGTGCCCGGGGAGCTGTTTTTT

V gene: TRBV12-3/TRBV12-4
D gene: TRBD2
clone size: many
J gene: TRBJ2-7
CDR3 protein: CASRHSGRVVEQYF
CDR3 DNA: TGTGCCAGCAGACATAGCGGGAGGGTCGTTGAGCAGTACTTC

V gene: TRBV20-1
D gene: NA
clone size: NA
J gene: TRBJ1-4
CDR3 protein: CSAREVPGRPEKLFF
CDR3 DNA: TGCAGTGCTAGAGAGGTCCCCGGGAGACCTGAAAAACTGTTTTTT